This passage covers 18 T cell receptor beta chains from one sample sequenced in a study of identical twins. TCRdb processed the 5' RACE reads anew with MiXCR; each CDR3 protein has one entry. The sample contains 540,000 or so distinct CDR3 sequences, 20% to 25% of which appear only once. These data are also associated with another study on yellow fever vaccine responses in identical twins.

Sequencing used CD4+ T cells sorted from blood. These TCRs come from a young woman in good health.

V and J are TRBV12-3 or TRBV12-4 and TRBJ1-6; D possibly corresponds to TRBD1 (6 bases). The CDR3 has 13 amino acids. V shed 6 bases and J shed 9 bases, with 12 bases lying between them. CDR3 loop: CASREGGLSPLHF. CDR3 nucleotide sequence: TGTGCCAGCAGGGAGGGGGGGCTTTCACCCCTCCACTTT.

The rearrangement joins TRBV21-1 to TRBJ1-6. TRBV21-1 is designated a pseudogene. There are 15 residues in the CDR3. The CDR3: CASSNREGLRSPLHF. The CDR3 DNA reads TGTGCCAGCAGCAATCGCGAGGGCTTAAGATCACCCCTCCACTTT.

The chain uses TRBV10-3 and TRBJ2-5; D possibly corresponds to TRBD1 (5 bases). CDR3 size: 13 residues. V was cut by 4 bases and J by 1 base, with 7 bases left in between. CDR1 is ENHRY and CDR2 is SYGVKD in the germline V gene. CDR3 in amino acids: CAISGQSQETQYF. The CDR3 nucleotides read TGTGCCATCAGTGGACAGAGCCAAGAGACCCAGTACTTC.

With respect to this clonotype: Compared with germline, one end of the junction differs, possibly owing to a read error. This chain connects TRBV2 to TRBJ2-1; 7 bases agree with TRBD2. This CDR3 comprises 15 residues. Germline CDR1 reads SNHLY; CDR2 reads FYNNEI. The CDR3 nucleotides read TGTGCCAGCGATCATCAATCCCGGGACTACGATGAGCAGTTCTTC. Its protein product is CASDHQSRDYDEQFF.

This clonotype was detected a few times. The chain carries TRBV20-1 and TRBJ2-1, with 8 nucleotides matching TRBD1. After removal of 2 bases from V and 9 bases from J, the junction contained 6 bases not matched to a gene. Germline values: CDR1 DFQATT, CDR2 SNEGSKA (reference sequence). The CDR3 runs 13 residues. The CDR3 is CSARSRGPSEQFF. The CDR3 nucleotides are TGCAGTGCTAGAAGCAGGGGGCCTAGTGAGCAGTTCTTC.

This clonotype was counted only a few times. The chain employs TRBV12-3 or TRBV12-4 and TRBJ2-1; 9 positions agree with TRBD1. The CDR3 has 15 amino acids. V was clipped by 6 bases and J by 2 bases; unmatched bases: 5. In nucleotides, the CDR3 is TGTGCCAGCAGGATAGGGACAGGGACCTACAATGAGCAGTTCTTC. Translation: CASRIGTGTYNEQFF.

The V call is TRBV5-6, the J call TRBJ1-4; D unresolved. V lost 0 bases, J lost 7 bases, and 13 bases lay in between. CDR3 length equals 15 residues. Germline V gene data show CDR1 as SGHDT and CDR2 as YYEEEE. CDR3 nucleotide sequence: TGTGCCAGCAGCTTGGCCTCCACCGGTAGTGAAAAACTGTTTTTT. This codes for CASSLASTGSEKLFF.

This clonotype was counted between two and nine times. The V and J genes are TRBV27 and TRBJ2-7; D not certain. Trimming cost V 6 bases and J 6 bases, with 15 bases left between them. This CDR3 has 13 amino acids. CDR1 and CDR2 from the germline V gene are MNHEY and SMNVEV (reference sequence). The CDR3 loop is CASRPGIGAEQYF. In nucleotides, the CDR3 is TGTGCCAGCAGGCCTGGAATAGGCGCCGAGCAGTACTTC.

J is TRBJ2-1 and V is TRBV27, with 9 bases matching TRBD1. V trimming: 3 bases; J trimming: 7 bases; junction bases outside the gene matches: 1. The germline V gene has CDR1 MNHEY and CDR2 SMNVEV (reference sequence). The CDR3 runs 13 residues. Here the CDR3 reads CASSFGQGNEQFF. The DNA for the CDR3 is TGTGCCAGCAGTTTTGGACAGGGGAATGAGCAGTTCTTC.

This clonotype came up a few times. The chain joins TRBV3-1 to TRBJ2-7; unclear D gene. The V gene lost 4 bases and the J gene lost 2 bases, with 12 bases spanning the gap. CDR1 and CDR2 from the germline V gene are LGHDT and YNNKEL (reference sequence). The CDR3 runs to 14 residues. CDR3 nucleotides: TGTGCCAGCAGCCGCAGCGAGGTCCCCTACGAGCAGTACGTC. The encoded protein is CASSRSEVPYEQYV.

The chain couples TRBV5-1 to TRBJ2-3; D is ambiguous. Germline values: CDR1 SGHRS, CDR2 YFSETQ. CDR3 length: 13 residues. Trimming shortened V by 4 bases and J by 6 bases, and 12 bases separated the two germline ends. CDR3 coding DNA: TGCGCCAGCAGCCCAAGCAAGGTGGATACGCAGTATTTT. Its protein product is CASSPSKVDTQYF.

The chain recombines TRBV10-3 with TRBJ2-5, with no clear D. CDR3 length equals 12 residues. The germline V gene encodes CDR1 ENHRY and CDR2 SYGVKD. The V end lost 6 bases, the J end lost 5 bases, and 10 bases lay between the germline ends. DNA of the CDR3: TGTGCCATCAGCCCAACCGGGGAGACCCAGTACTTC. Translated: CAISPTGETQYF.

Comments on this clonotype: The germline gene is not matched at one end of the junction; a read error may be the cause. V is TRBV6-5 and J is TRBJ1-1, with D perhaps matching TRBD1 (6 bases). The CDR3 sequence is 15 residues long. Germline CDR1 MNHEY, CDR2 SVGAGI. In DNA form, the CDR3 reads TGTTCCAGCAGTTACTCGGGACAAATGAACACTGAAGCTTTCTTT. Protein product: CSSSYSGQMNTEAFF.

This clonotype has only a few counts. This chain uses TRBV18 with TRBJ1-2; 12 positions agree with TRBD1. The CDR3 has 18 amino acids. The germline V gene encodes CDR1 KGHSH and CDR2 LQKENI. Trimming removed 3 bases from V and 0 bases from J; junction bases left unmatched: 8. DNA for the CDR3: TGTGCCAGCTCACCCGCCGGGACAGGGGGCCATGCTAACTATGGCTACACCTTC. Residues: CASSPAGTGGHANYGYTF.

The chain is built from TRBV28 and TRBJ2-1; TRBD2 might be the D (7 bases). The CDR3 sequence is 16 residues long. Germline CDR1 and CDR2: MDHEN and SYDVKM. The V gene lost 9 bases and the J gene lost 7 bases, with 25 bases spanning the gap. As DNA, the CDR3 is TGTGCCAGTCTCGGGGCGGGGGCTGACTCTAGGAATGAGCAGTTCTTC. This translates into CASLGAGADSRNEQFF.

This clonotype has more than one count but fewer than ten. The chain joins TRBV6-2 or TRBV6-3 to TRBJ2-3; no firm D call. CDR3 length: 14 amino acids. The V and J ends lost 2 bases and 4 bases respectively, with 10 bases between them. Per germline, CDR1 MNHEY and CDR2 SVGEGT. CDR3 DNA: TGTGCCAGCAGTTACACTGGGAACCCAGATACGCAGTATTTT. Amino acid sequence: CASSYTGNPDTQYF.

Only a few counts were recorded for this clonotype. This rearrangement joins TRBV12-3 or TRBV12-4 to TRBJ2-7; 9 nucleotides align to TRBD1. Trimming at V came to 6 bases and at J to 2 bases, leaving 14 bases not matched to a gene. CDR3 length: 17 residues. The CDR3 DNA is TGTGCCAGCAGCCAGAGACAGGGGGTACAGAGGCCCTACGAGCAGTACTTC. Translating gives CASSQRQGVQRPYEQYF.

In this sample, this clonotype turned up a few times. The chain is built from TRBV4-1 and TRBJ1-5; D call uncertain. Trimming stripped 4 bases from V and 5 bases from J, with 12 bases between. CDR1 MGHRA and CDR2 YSYEKL come from the germline V gene. This CDR3 spans 14 amino acids. CDR3 protein: CASSLDSLDQPQHF. The CDR3 region has the DNA TGCGCCAGCAGCCTAGACTCCCTTGATCAGCCCCAGCATTTT.